Following are 13 T cell receptor beta chains from one sample sequenced in a study of T cells in Graves' hyperthyroidism and ophthalmopathy. From RNA transcripts, TCR beta CDR3 regions were amplified. The HTBI primer set was used in a first-round RT-PCR of the TCR CDR3. TCRdb redid the calling of the multiplex PCR reads with MiXCR, one entry per CDR3 protein. This table has more than 350,000 distinct CDR3 sequences, around 15% appearing once. The source material was blood. All receptors come from a woman aged 55-75 years with Graves' ophthalmopathy.

As to this clonotype: This sequence may be a read error, since a much larger clone differs from it by one base. This chain connects TRBV5-1 to TRBJ2-7; D assignment may be TRBD1 or TRBD2 (5 bases each). Between the trimmed V and J ends, which lost 2 bases and 1 base, there was a span of 19 bases. CDR3 size: 17 residues. The germline V gene encodes CDR1 SGHRS and CDR2 YFSETQ. CDR3 DNA sequence: TGCGCCAGCAGCTTACGTATATACCGGGACGGGTCCTACGAGCAGTACTTC. This translates into CASSLRIYRDGSYEQYF.

This clonotype has ten or more counts. CDR3 sequence reads: CASSLTDETYEQYF. For the CDR3, the DNA is TGTGCCAGCAGCTTAACAGACGAAACCTACGAGCAGTACTTC. V is TRBV11-1 and J is TRBJ2-7; D is unclear. V lost 2 bases and J lost 2, with 10 bases in between. Germline V gives CDR1 SGHAT, CDR2 FQDESV (reference sequence). There are 14 residues in the CDR3.

On this clonotype: At one end the junction does not follow the germline gene, possibly because of a read error. This chain links TRBV7-2 with TRBJ2-1; TRBD2 matches at 9 bases. The germline CDR1 and CDR2 sequences are SGHTA and FQGNSA. There are 15 residues in the CDR3. CDR3 bases: TGTGCCAGCACCTCGACTAGCGGATTTAGCAATGAGCAGTCCTTC. Translated: CASTSTSGFSNEQSF.

This clonotype has only a few counts. The J gene is TRBJ1-5, the V gene TRBV20-1; D possibly corresponds to TRBD1 (6 bases). The CDR3 loop spans 12 amino acids. Germline lookup yields CDR1 DFQATT and CDR2 SNEGSKA (reference sequence). V was clipped by 5 bases and J by 6 bases, with 11 bases between them. Here the CDR3 DNA reads TGCAGTGCTCCCCGGGGGGCTCAGCCCCAGCATTTT. Its translation is CSAPRGAQPQHF.

This clonotype was picked up many times. The genes are TRBV28 and TRBJ2-7; D possibly corresponds to TRBD1 (6 bases). Germline values: CDR1 MDHEN, CDR2 SYDVKM. Between the trimmed V and J ends, which lost 5 bases and 0 bases, there was a span of 8 bases. This CDR3 is 13 amino acids long. CDR3 nucleotide sequence: TGTGCCAGCAGTCAGGGGTACTCCTACGAGCAGTACTTC. Encoded protein: CASSQGYSYEQYF.

This clonotype occurred many times. This chain links TRBV3-1 with TRBJ2-1; 11 nucleotides align to TRBD2. From germline, CDR1 is LGHDT and CDR2 YNNKEL (reference sequence). With 4 bases clipped from V and 9 bases from J, the junction kept 8 bases outside the gene matches. CDR3 size: 15 residues. As DNA, the CDR3 is TGTGCCAGCAGCCTGGAGACTAGCGGGGTAGGTGAGCAGTTCTTC. It is translated as CASSLETSGVGEQFF.

This clonotype was counted a few times. The CDR3 region is CATSETGLEGNEQFF. DNA of the CDR3: TGTGCCACCAGTGAGACCGGACTGGAAGGCAATGAGCAGTTCTTC. This chain links TRBV24-1 with TRBJ2-1; perhaps TRBD2 as D (5 bases). This CDR3 is built from 15 residues. Germline CDR1 KGHDR, CDR2 SFDVKD. Between the trimmed V and J ends, which lost 4 bases and 6 bases, there was a span of 15 bases.

This clonotype showed up many times. V gene TRBV7-2 combines with J gene TRBJ2-1; 13 nucleotides line up with TRBD2. The germline V gene encodes CDR1 SGHTA and CDR2 FQGNSA. The CDR3 loop spans 18 amino acids. With 5 bases clipped from V and 4 bases from J, the junction kept 11 bases outside the gene matches. In DNA, the CDR3 is TGTGCCAGCAGCCTCTGGACTAGCGGGAGACGGAAATACAATGAGCAGTTCTTC. This gives the protein CASSLWTSGRRKYNEQFF.

This clonotype was found a few times. V gene TRBV12-3 or TRBV12-4 combines with J gene TRBJ1-6; D is unclear. CDR3 length equals 17 residues. With 5 bases removed from V and 0 bases from J, the gap between germline ends came to 14 bases. The DNA for the CDR3 is TGTGCCAGCAGTCCGGGGTTGGGGTTCTCCTATAATTCACCCCTCCACTTT. Encoded protein: CASSPGLGFSYNSPLHF.

At least ten counts were recorded for this clonotype. The rearrangement links TRBV20-1 to TRBJ2-1; D remains unclear. CDR1 and CDR2 from the germline V gene are DFQATT and SNEGSKA (reference sequence). The V gene lost 3 bases and the J gene lost 8 bases, with 20 bases spanning the gap. There are 15 residues in the CDR3. The CDR3 spells CSASPLPQLPDEQFF. CDR3 sequence (DNA): TGCAGTGCTAGTCCCCTACCACAGCTTCCCGATGAGCAGTTCTTC.

This clonotype was recorded at least ten times. CDR3 sequence (DNA): TGCAGTGCTTCGACTAGCGGGAGAATCCCCCCCTACAATGAGCAGTTCTTC. It is translated as CSASTSGRIPPYNEQFF. The gene calls are TRBV20-1 and TRBJ2-1, with 12 bases fitting TRBD2. CDR3 size: 17 residues. After removal of 5 bases from V and 2 bases from J, the junction contained 10 bases not matched to a gene. The germline gives CDR1 DFQATT, CDR2 SNEGSKA (reference sequence).

This chain connects TRBV6-2 or TRBV6-3 to TRBJ2-1; D gene unclear. With 4 bases removed from V and 3 bases from J, the gap between germline ends came to 7 bases. Germline V CDR1 and CDR2: MNHEY, SVGEGT. This CDR3 is built from 13 residues. CDR3 loop: CASSSQVYNEQFF. The CDR3 DNA sequence: TGTGCCAGCAGTTCGCAGGTCTACAATGAGCAGTTCTTC.

This clonotype was picked up many times. The genes are TRBV20-1 and TRBJ2-1; a possible D gene is TRBD1 (6 bases). V was clipped by 7 bases and J by 5 bases, with 18 bases between them. The germline V gene encodes CDR1 DFQATT and CDR2 SNEGSKA (reference sequence). This CDR3 is 14 amino acids long. CDR3 nucleotides: TGCAGTGTTACACAGGGCCTGAGGAACAATGAGCAGTTCTTC. Amino acid sequence: CSVTQGLRNNEQFF.